The next 5 T cell receptor beta chains were all read from a single sample in a study of blood T cell repertoires in COVID-19. TCRdb keeps only in-frame clones here, not all; method: immunoSEQ multiplex PCR. The sample lists around 280,000 clones; roughly 90% were seen once. The sample consisted of PBMCs or T cells enriched from blood (not recorded which). These receptors were taken from a young woman with acute COVID-19.

This clone is a singleton in its sample. The chain carries TRBV7-2 and TRBJ2-2, with 9 bases lining up with TRBD1. J lost 1 base, V lost 5 bases, and 5 bases had no gene match. The CDR3 has 16 residues. The germline CDR1 and CDR2 sequences are SGHTA and FQGNSA. The CDR3 loop is CASSGQGSGNTGELFF. CDR3 in DNA: TGTGCCAGCAGCGGACAGGGGTCGGGGAACACCGGGGAGCTGTTTTTT. Using reference TRBV7-2 and TRBJ2-2 for the parts outside the CDR3, the full variable domain is GAGVSQSPSNKVTEKGKDVELRCDPISGHTALYWYRQSLGQGLEFLIYFQGNSAPDKSGLPSDRFSAERTGGSVSTLTIQRTQQEDSAVYLCASSGQGSGNTGELFFGEGSRLTVL.

The chain couples TRBV10-3 to TRBJ2-7; TRBD2 might be the D (6 bases). Trimming removed 10 bases from V and 0 bases from J, with 13 bases in between. This CDR3 region has 13 residues. CDR1 is ENHRY, CDR2 SYGVKD, per germline. This chain's CDR3 is CATQGLDSYEQYF. In nucleotides, the CDR3 is TGTGCCACGCAGGGACTCGACTCCTACGAGCAGTACTTC.

This clone was detected once. The V call is TRBV4-1, the J call TRBJ2-2; D is uncertain. CDR3 size: 13 residues. The V end was cut by 1 base, the J end by 9 bases, with 9 bases between. Per germline, CDR1 MGHRA and CDR2 YSYEKL. The CDR3 is CASSQALTRELFF. The DNA for the CDR3 is TGCGCCAGCAGCCAAGCTCTTACTAGGGAGCTGTTTTTT.

The chain uses TRBV5-1 and TRBJ1-1, with a tentative D call TRBD1 (6 bases). V was pared by 4 bases and J by 4 bases, with 20 bases between. The CDR3 is made up of 16 amino acids. CDR1 and CDR2 from the germline V gene are SGHRS and YFSETQ. The CDR3 reads CASSPDPPQGSTEAFF. The CDR3 nucleotides are TGCGCCAGCAGCCCGGACCCACCACAGGGCTCCACTGAAGCTTTCTTT.

This clone was seen more than once but under ten times. The rearrangement joins TRBV4-3 to TRBJ1-1; 7 nucleotides align to TRBD1. The CDR3 has 15 residues. With V trimmed by 0 bases and J by 5 bases, 6 bases remained unmatched. CDR1 and CDR2 (germline): LGHNA, YSLEER. CDR3 protein: CASSQERRRGTEAFF. CDR3 nucleotide sequence: TGCGCCAGCAGCCAAGAGAGGCGCAGGGGGACTGAAGCTTTCTTT.